Listed below are T cell receptor beta chains from one sample, sequenced in a study of beta chain features in type 1 diabetes. The repertoire was sequenced with immunoSEQ multiplex PCR; TCRdb's copy has only in-frame clones and lacks some. The repertoire includes roughly 51,000 clones, around 50% of them detected once, and around 2.5% sits in the top ten. What was sequenced was Tregs from blood. These receptors came from a woman in her thirties or forties with type 1 diabetes. Each CDR3 is given with its conserved first and last residue. A D gene is named only where the DNA matches it firmly. Clone size is given for some rows only: seen once, a few or many times, or a class if the clone is expanded.

clone_size	j_call	d_call	v_call	cdr3_nt	cdr3_aa
.	TRBJ1-1	TRBD1	TRBV6-1	TGTGCCAGCAGCCGCCTCGGACAGGAGGACACTGAAGCTTTCTTT	CASSRLGQEDTEAFF
few	TRBJ1-2	TRBD1	TRBV5-1	TGCGCCAGCAGCCTAGAAGGACAGGGTCATGGCTACACCTTC	CASSLEGQGHGYTF
.	TRBJ2-7	.	TRBV7-9	TGTGCCAGCAGCCAAGGGGGGGCCTCAGCCTACGAGCAGTACTTC	CASSQGGASAYEQYF
.	TRBJ2-1	.	TRBV7-8	TGTGCCAGCAGCTTAGGAGGAGACCGAGAGCAGTTCTTC	CASSLGGDREQFF
.	TRBJ2-5	TRBD1	TRBV25-1	TGTGCCAGCAGTCCCGGGACAGGGGTAGAGACCCAGTACTTC	CASSPGTGVETQYF
.	TRBJ2-3	TRBD1	TRBV27	TGTGCCAGCAGTTTCCTCTCGAGGGGGCGCGGCACAGATACGCAGTATTTT	CASSFLSRGRGTDTQYF
.	TRBJ2-7	.	TRBV4-3	TGCGCCAGCAGCCAAGCGACGGGGGAGTTCCTCTACGAGCAGTACTTC	CASSQATGEFLYEQYF
few	TRBJ2-5	TRBD2	TRBV7-2	TGTGCCAGCAGCTTCGACAGCGGGAGTGGTGAGACCCAGTACTTC	CASSFDSGSGETQYF
.	TRBJ2-1	TRBD2	TRBV18	TGTGCCAGCTCACCACCGGGAGGGCCGATTGAGCAGTTCTTC	CASSPPGGPIEQFF
.	TRBJ2-7	.	TRBV18	TGTGCCAGCTCACCGGGGGACTCGCGCCAGCAGTACTTC	CASSPGDSRQQYF
.	TRBJ2-7	TRBD1	TRBV5-1	TGCGCCAGCAGCTTGATGGGACAGGGGGGAAACGAGCAGTACTTC	CASSLMGQGGNEQYF
.	TRBJ1-4	TRBD1	TRBV5-4	TGTGCCAGCGGAAGTCCGGGACAGGGAGAGAAACTGTTTTTT	CASGSPGQGEKLFF
few	TRBJ1-6	.	TRBV7-2	TGTGCCAGCAGCTTGCAGCGCGGGGGCAATTCACCCCTCCACTTT	CASSLQRGGNSPLHF
.	TRBJ2-2	.	TRBV4-3	TGCGCCAGCAGCCCACAGGGATTTGGGAACACCGGGGAGCTGTTTTTT	CASSPQGFGNTGELFF
few	TRBJ2-3	.	TRBV2	TGTGCCAGCAGTGAAGGCGGGGACACAGATACGCAGTATTTT	CASSEGGDTDTQYF
.	TRBJ1-6	.	TRBV6-5	TGTGCCAGCAGTCCCGTTCAGGGTCGATCACCCCTCCACTTT	CASSPVQGRSPLHF
.	TRBJ2-1	.	TRBV7-3	TGTGCCAGCAGCTCTGGCCCCTTCTTCTCCTACAATGAGCAGTTCTTC	CASSSGPFFSYNEQFF
.	TRBJ2-2	.	TRBV19	TGTGCCAGTAGTATAACAGCTAACACCGGGGAGCTGTTTTTT	CASSITANTGELFF
.	TRBJ2-7	.	TRBV30	TGTGCCTGGGACGGAGGCAGGGGCTACGAGCAGTACTTC	CAWDGGRGYEQYF
once	TRBJ2-1	TRBD2	TRBV7-3	TGTGCCAGCAGCCCCCGACTAGCTGGTGAGCAGTTCTTC	CASSPRLAGEQFF
.	TRBJ2-7	TRBD1	TRBV18	TGTGCCAGCTCACCAGGGGGGACAGGGAACGAGCAGTACTTC	CASSPGGTGNEQYF
.	TRBJ1-5	.	TRBV6-1	TGTGCCACTCTTTTACGGGACTTGAGCAATCAGCCCCAGCATTTT	CATLLRDLSNQPQHF
.	TRBJ1-1	.	TRBV4-1	TGCGCCAGCAGCCAAGTGGGGAGGCAGATAATGAACACTGAAGCTTTCTTT	CASSQVGRQIMNTEAFF
few	TRBJ1-2	TRBD1	TRBV6-5	TGTGCCAGCACGGGGACAGGGGGCTCTGGCTACACCTTC	CASTGTGGSGYTF
.	TRBJ2-3	.	TRBV2	TGTGCCAGCAGTGGAGGCCTTTCCACAGATACGCAGTATTTT	CASSGGLSTDTQYF
.	TRBJ2-2	TRBD1	TRBV7-2	TGTGCCAGCAGCTGGCGCGGGACAGGGTCCGGGGAGCTGTTTTTT	CASSWRGTGSGELFF
.	TRBJ1-2	TRBD1	TRBV6-6	TGTGCCAGCAGGCCTCCCGGGACAGGGGCTGGAGGCTACACCTTC	CASRPPGTGAGGYTF
.	TRBJ1-5	.	TRBV5-1	TGCGCCAGCAGCTTGGGAGGCGTCGGTCAGCCCCAGCATTTT	CASSLGGVGQPQHF
.	TRBJ1-5	.	TRBV30	TGTGCCTGGAGTTACAGTAGGCTTCAGCCCCAGCATTTT	CAWSYSRLQPQHF
few	TRBJ2-5	.	TRBV5-4	TGTGCCAGCAGCTTGAGGGAGTCGGAGACCCAGTACTTC	CASSLRESETQYF
.	TRBJ2-2	.	TRBV4-3	TGCGCCAGCAGCCGAGATGAGGTAGCGAGAACCGGGGAGCTGTTTTTT	CASSRDEVARTGELFF
.	TRBJ2-3	.	TRBV7-2	TGTGCCAGCAGCTTAGTGCGGTCGGATACGCAGTATTTT	CASSLVRSDTQYF
.	TRBJ1-5	.	TRBV19	TGTGCCAGTAGTATAGGACGGGGGAGCAATCAGCCCCAGCATTTT	CASSIGRGSNQPQHF
.	TRBJ1-6	.	TRBV5-6	TGTGCCAGCAGCTTGGAATTCGCGGCCCTCCACTTT	CASSLEFAALHF
.	TRBJ2-2	TRBD1	TRBV7-2	TGTGCCAGCAGCCCCCTTCCGGGACAGGGAGACACCGGGGAGCTGTTTTTT	CASSPLPGQGDTGELFF
few	TRBJ2-2	.	TRBV5-1	TGCGCCAGCAGTTCCGGTCAGACTAGCACCGGGGAGCTGTTTTTT	CASSSGQTSTGELFF
few	TRBJ2-7	TRBD1	TRBV4-2	TGTGCCAGCAGCCAAGAGTACGGGACAGGGGCCTACGAGCAGTACTTC	CASSQEYGTGAYEQYF
.	TRBJ1-5	.	TRBV28	TGTGCCAGCAGTTTTCCCCAGGGTCGGCAGCCCCAGCATTTT	CASSFPQGRQPQHF
.	TRBJ2-7	.	TRBV5-1	TGCGCCAGCAGCCGGGACTTTGCCTACGAGCAGTACTTC	CASSRDFAYEQYF
.	TRBJ2-7	TRBD2	TRBV15	TGTGCCACCAGCCGGCGGGAGGGCCTTCACGAGCAGTACTTC	CATSRREGLHEQYF
few	TRBJ2-1	TRBD2	TRBV28	TGTGCCAGCAGGACGAATCTAGCGGGATTCTTCAATGAGCAGTTCTTC	CASRTNLAGFFNEQFF
.	TRBJ2-7	TRBD2	TRBV19	TGTGCCAGTAGTATGGTCTGGACTAGCGTAACCTACGAGCAGTACTTC	CASSMVWTSVTYEQYF
few	TRBJ1-5	TRBD1	TRBV6-1	TGTGCCAGCAGGGGCAGGGGGCGAGGTCAGCCCCAGCATTTT	CASRGRGRGQPQHF